These 17 T cell receptor beta chains share one sample of origin, sequenced in a study of neurological immune-mediated disorders. One entry per CDR3 protein, called by TCRdb with MiXCR from the 5' RACE reads. The sample contains 60,000 to 85,000 distinct CDR3 sequences, approximately 5% of which appear only once. Input material: PBMCs. The receptor set was obtained from a woman in her sixties or seventies with multiple sclerosis.

The sample holds many counts of this clonotype. V and J are TRBV7-2 and TRBJ2-1, with 13 bases matching TRBD2. This CDR3 comprises 17 residues. The junction had 9 bases not matched to a gene; V was cut back by 6 bases and J by 4 bases. Looked up from germline, CDR1 is SGHTA and CDR2 is FQGNSA. The CDR3 nucleotides are TGTGCCAGCAGGCCAACTAGCGGGAGGGCCGTGTACAATGAGCAGTTCTTC. The encoded protein is CASRPTSGRAVYNEQFF.

This chain connects TRBV2 to TRBJ1-1, with a weak D call TRBD1 (5 bases). This CDR3 is 15 amino acids long. Germline V gene sequence: CDR1 SNHLY, CDR2 FYNNEI. The V end was cut by 7 bases, the J end by 0 bases, with 15 bases between. The CDR3 region has the DNA TGTGCCAGCAAGGAAGAGCAGGGAATGAACACTGAAGCTTTCTTT. It translates to CASKEEQGMNTEAFF.

At least ten counts were recorded for this clonotype. This chain joins TRBV3-1 and TRBJ1-2, with D hard to call. CDR1 is LGHDT, CDR2 YNNKEL, per germline (reference sequence). The ends were cut back, 4 bases at V and 6 bases at J, with 12 bases in the middle. The CDR3 spans 13 residues. The CDR3 is CASSRGMGNGYTF. As DNA, the CDR3 is TGTGCCAGCAGCCGAGGAATGGGGAATGGCTACACCTTC.

The chain uses TRBV12-3 or TRBV12-4 and TRBJ2-1; TRBD1 matches 7 bases. V was clipped by 6 bases and J by 5 bases; unmatched bases: 13. The CDR3 spans 16 residues. The CDR3: CASRDCGQEENNEQFF. Written as DNA, the CDR3 is TGTGCCAGCAGAGACTGCGGACAGGAAGAAAACAATGAGCAGTTCTTC.

This clonotype was detected many times. For the CDR3, the DNA is TGCAGTGCTAGAGCCCCCGAAGGCCGGGAGCAGTTCTTC. This sequence encodes CSARAPEGREQFF. The chain carries TRBV20-1 and TRBJ2-1; D gene unclear. The V end lost 1 base, the J end lost 10 bases, and 14 bases lay between the germline ends. Germline V gene lookup returns CDR1 DFQATT and CDR2 SNEGSKA (reference sequence). The CDR3 has 13 amino acids.

This clonotype was counted at least ten times. This sequence joins TRBV5-1 and TRBJ1-1, with 7 bases lining up with TRBD1. The CDR3 runs to 14 residues. V gave up 4 bases and J gave up 8 bases; unmatched junction bases: 11. From germline, CDR1 is SGHRS and CDR2 YFSETQ. The CDR3 nucleotides are TGCGCCAGCAGCGCTAGCCCGGGACAGCTGGAAGCTTTCTTT. It is translated as CASSASPGQLEAFF.

This clonotype was counted ten times or more. This chain connects TRBV12-3 or TRBV12-4 to TRBJ1-5, with D perhaps matching TRBD1 (5 bases). Between the trimmed V and J ends, which lost 6 bases and 0 bases, there was a span of 12 bases. This CDR3 has 15 residues. Here the CDR3 DNA reads TGTGCCAGCAGGCAGGGACCCTATAGCAATCAGCCCCAGCATTTT. It encodes CASRQGPYSNQPQHF.

This clonotype was recorded many times. V gene TRBV28 combines with J gene TRBJ2-7, with D possibly matching TRBD1 (6 bases). V shed 2 bases and J shed 3 bases, with 11 bases lying between them. The CDR3 is 14 amino acids. CDR1 is MDHEN, CDR2 SYDVKM, per germline. CDR3 bases: TGTGCCAGCAGTTTAGGAGGACAGATCTACGAGCAGTACTTC. It specifies CASSLGGQIYEQYF.

This clonotype was recorded at least ten times. The rearrangement joins TRBV7-6 to TRBJ2-3, with 10 bases fitting TRBD2. The V segment lost 1 base and the J segment 5 bases; nucleotides outside the gene matches: 6. The CDR3 is made up of 16 amino acids. Germline V gene sequence: CDR1 SGHVS, CDR2 FNYEAQ. CDR3 nucleotide sequence: TGTGCCAGCAGCTTAGGTCTAGCGGGAGCTGGAGATACGCAGTATTTT. Its protein product is CASSLGLAGAGDTQYF.

This clonotype was detected ten times or more. The chain joins TRBV5-6 to TRBJ2-2; tentatively, D is TRBD1 (6 bases). Germline-derived CDR1 and CDR2 are SGHDT and YYEEEE. CDR3 length: 14 residues. Trimming removed 3 bases at V and 1 base at J, with 7 bases between. The chain's CDR3 is CASSSQGNTGELFF. The CDR3 region has the DNA TGTGCCAGCAGCTCACAGGGGAACACCGGGGAGCTGTTTTTT.

This clonotype has a count of ten or more. J is TRBJ2-5 and V is TRBV7-2; D remains unclear. The CDR3 consists of 12 residues. Trimming removed 4 bases at V and 7 bases at J, with 10 bases between. The germline V gene has CDR1 SGHTA and CDR2 FQGNSA. The CDR3 here is CASSSSRSTQYF. The CDR3 DNA reads TGTGCCAGCAGCTCTTCTAGGTCGACCCAGTACTTC.

The V call is TRBV7-3, the J call TRBJ2-1; 7 nucleotides align to TRBD2. V shed 1 base and J 0 bases; nucleotides not matched to a gene: 6. The germline gives CDR1 SGHTA, CDR2 FQGTGA. The CDR3 is 17 amino acids. CDR3 residues: CASSLKTTSSSYNEQFF. DNA of the CDR3: TGTGCCAGCAGCTTAAAGACGACTAGCAGCTCCTACAATGAGCAGTTCTTC.

This clonotype was picked up a small number of times. The rearrangement links TRBV6-2 or TRBV6-3 to TRBJ2-7, with 8 bases lining up with TRBD2. Germline V CDR1 and CDR2: MNHEY, SVGEGT. The V segment lost 2 bases and the J segment 7 bases; nucleotides outside the gene matches: 7. CDR3 length equals 14 residues. The CDR3: CASSYRSGGKEQYF. CDR3 DNA sequence: TGTGCCAGCAGTTACCGCTCGGGAGGGAAAGAGCAGTACTTC.

This clonotype has a count of ten or more. This rearrangement joins TRBV27 to TRBJ1-2; 9 nucleotides agree with TRBD1. The germline CDR1 and CDR2 sequences are MNHEY and SMNVEV (reference sequence). The CDR3 is made up of 15 amino acids. Trimming took 6 bases from V and 8 from J; bases not matched to a gene: 13. The CDR3 reads CASSPRGQGPLGYTF. In DNA, the CDR3 is TGTGCCAGCAGCCCACGCGGACAGGGGCCGTTGGGCTACACCTTC.

This clonotype was counted many times. The gene calls are TRBV7-9 and TRBJ2-7; TRBD2 matches 8 bases. After removal of 5 bases from V and 4 bases from J, the junction contained 10 bases not matched to a gene. Germline CDR1 is SEHNR and CDR2 is FQNEAQ (reference sequence). This CDR3 contains 15 residues. The CDR3 bases are TGTGCCAGCAGCGCGTTTAGCGGGGCAAGATACGAGCAGTACTTC. It encodes CASSAFSGARYEQYF.

This clonotype showed up many times. The chain is built from TRBV7-2 and TRBJ2-7; D is unclear. The CDR3 sequence is 12 residues long. Germline CDR1 SGHTA, CDR2 FQGNSA. V was cut by 1 base and J by 7 bases, with 8 bases left in between. CDR3 residues: CASSLGDREQYF. CDR3 sequence (DNA): TGTGCCAGCAGCTTAGGGGATCGTGAGCAGTACTTC.

This clonotype was seen ten or more times. The rearrangement joins TRBV9 to TRBJ2-3; D is perhaps TRBD1 (5 bases). The CDR3 is 15 amino acids. V lost 3 bases, J lost 3 bases, and 14 bases lay in between. Germline assignment: CDR1 SGDLS and CDR2 YYNGEE. In nucleotides, the CDR3 is TGTGCCAGCAGCGCCTCGCAGGGTAGTACAGATACGCAGTATTTT. Amino acid sequence: CASSASQGSTDTQYF.